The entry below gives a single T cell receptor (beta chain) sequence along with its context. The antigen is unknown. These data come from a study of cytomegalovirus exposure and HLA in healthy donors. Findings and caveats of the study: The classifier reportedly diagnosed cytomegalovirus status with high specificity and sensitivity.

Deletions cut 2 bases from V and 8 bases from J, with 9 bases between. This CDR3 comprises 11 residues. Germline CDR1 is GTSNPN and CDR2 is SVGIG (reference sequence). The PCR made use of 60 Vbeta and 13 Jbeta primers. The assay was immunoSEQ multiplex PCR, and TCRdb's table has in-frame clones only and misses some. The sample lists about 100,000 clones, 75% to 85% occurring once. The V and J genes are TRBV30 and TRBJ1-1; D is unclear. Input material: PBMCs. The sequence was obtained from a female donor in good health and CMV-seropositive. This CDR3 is CAWSPNGEAFF. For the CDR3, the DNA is TGTGCCTGGAGTCCAAACGGGGAAGCTTTCTTT.